The clone carrying this TCR beta chain was detected once. What it recognizes is unknown. This sample was included in a study of Ad26.COV2.S vaccination and SARS-CoV-2 variants. Notes on the study in general: Total responses of T cells may have been underestimated by the analyses of TCR breadth and depth. Non-spike TCR breadth did not differ much between vaccine and placebo recipients.

Treatment indicated: approximately 18 received Ad26.COV2.S at low or high dose, single or two shots; about 5 received placebo; per-sample allocation not given. The samples date from day 63 after the first vaccine or placebo injection. Boston hosted the donor, who was an adult aged 18-55 years. Profiling relied on immunoSEQ multiplex PCR, and the TCRdb table lists in-frame clones only, not all of them. In the table there are about 680,000 clones, about 90% of which are singletons. The CDR3 totals 17 residues. The germline V gene encodes CDR1 ENHRY and CDR2 SYGVKD. Trimming stripped 2 bases from V and 0 bases from J, with 13 bases between.

This clonotype was sampled from a person between 18 and 60 years old who received the Ad26.COV2.S COVID-19 vaccine or a placebo. This rearrangement joins TRBV10-3 to TRBJ2-2, with D perhaps given as TRBD1 or TRBD2 (5 bases each). The sequencing used peripheral blood, collected in a trial of Ad26.COV2.S vaccine versus placebo. The CDR3 DNA is TGTGCCATCAGTGAGCCTAGAGGGGTATCGAACACCGGGGAGCTGTTTTTT. It codes for CAISEPRGVSNTGELFF.